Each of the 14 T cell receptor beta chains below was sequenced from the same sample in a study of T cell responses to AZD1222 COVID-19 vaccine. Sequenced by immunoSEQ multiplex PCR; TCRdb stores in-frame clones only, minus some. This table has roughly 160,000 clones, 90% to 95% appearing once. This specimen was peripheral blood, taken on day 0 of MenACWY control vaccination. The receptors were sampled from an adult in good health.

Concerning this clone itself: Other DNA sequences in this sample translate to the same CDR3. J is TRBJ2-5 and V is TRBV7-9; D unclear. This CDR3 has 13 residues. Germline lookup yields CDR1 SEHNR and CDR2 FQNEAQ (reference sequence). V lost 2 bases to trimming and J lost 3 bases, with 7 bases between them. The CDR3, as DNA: TGTGCCAGCAGCTTATCTGGGGAAGAGACCCAGTACTTC. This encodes CASSLSGEETQYF.

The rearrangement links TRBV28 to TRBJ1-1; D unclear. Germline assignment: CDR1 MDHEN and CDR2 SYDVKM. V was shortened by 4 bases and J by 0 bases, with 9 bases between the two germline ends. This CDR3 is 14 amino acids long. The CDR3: CASSSRGMNTEAFF. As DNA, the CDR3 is TGTGCCAGCAGTTCTCGGGGAATGAACACTGAAGCTTTCTTT.

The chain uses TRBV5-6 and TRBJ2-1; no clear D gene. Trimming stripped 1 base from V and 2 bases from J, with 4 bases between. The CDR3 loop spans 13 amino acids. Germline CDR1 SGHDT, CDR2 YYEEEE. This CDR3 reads CASSLLTYNEQFF. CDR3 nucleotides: TGTGCCAGCAGCTTGTTGACCTACAATGAGCAGTTCTTC.

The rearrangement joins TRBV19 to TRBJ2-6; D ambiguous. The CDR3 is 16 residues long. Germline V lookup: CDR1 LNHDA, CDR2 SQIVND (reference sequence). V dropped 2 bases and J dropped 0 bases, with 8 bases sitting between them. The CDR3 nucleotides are TGTGCCAGTAGTATAAACACAGCCTCTGGGGCCAACGTCCTGACTTTC. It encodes CASSINTASGANVLTF.

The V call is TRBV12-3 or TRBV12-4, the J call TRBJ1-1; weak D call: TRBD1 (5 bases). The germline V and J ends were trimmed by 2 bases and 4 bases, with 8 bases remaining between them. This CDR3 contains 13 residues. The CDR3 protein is CASSLLGRTEAFF. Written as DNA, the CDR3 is TGTGCCAGCAGTTTACTGGGGCGCACTGAAGCTTTCTTT.

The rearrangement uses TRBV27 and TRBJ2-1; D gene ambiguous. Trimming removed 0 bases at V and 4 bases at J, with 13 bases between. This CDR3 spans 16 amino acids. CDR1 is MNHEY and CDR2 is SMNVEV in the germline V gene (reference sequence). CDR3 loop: CASSLSVSPPYNEQFF. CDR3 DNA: TGTGCCAGCAGTTTATCAGTTAGTCCGCCTTACAATGAGCAGTTCTTC.

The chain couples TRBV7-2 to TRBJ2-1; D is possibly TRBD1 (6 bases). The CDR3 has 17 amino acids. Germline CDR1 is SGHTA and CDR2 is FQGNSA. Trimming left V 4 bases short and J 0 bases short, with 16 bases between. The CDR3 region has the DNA TGTGCCAGCAGCTCCAGGGGCCGACAGATCTCCTACAATGAGCAGTTCTTC. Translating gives CASSSRGRQISYNEQFF.

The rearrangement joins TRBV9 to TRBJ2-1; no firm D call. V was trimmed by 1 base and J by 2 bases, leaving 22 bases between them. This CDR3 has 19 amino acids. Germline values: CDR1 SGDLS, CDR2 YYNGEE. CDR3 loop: CASSVSPPTPTRTYNEQFF. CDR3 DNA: TGTGCCAGCAGCGTATCCCCCCCCACCCCCACCCGAACCTACAATGAGCAGTTCTTC.

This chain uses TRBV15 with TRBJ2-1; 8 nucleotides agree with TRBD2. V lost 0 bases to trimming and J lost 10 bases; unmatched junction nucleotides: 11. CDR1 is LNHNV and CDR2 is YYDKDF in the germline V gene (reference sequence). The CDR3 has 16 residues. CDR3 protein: CATSREGSGTPGEQFF. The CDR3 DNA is TGTGCCACCAGCAGAGAGGGTAGCGGGACCCCCGGGGAGCAGTTCTTC.

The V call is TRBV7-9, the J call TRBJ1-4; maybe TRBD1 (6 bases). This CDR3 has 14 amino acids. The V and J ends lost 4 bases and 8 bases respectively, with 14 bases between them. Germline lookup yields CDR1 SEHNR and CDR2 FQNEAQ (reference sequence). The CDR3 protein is CASSSRRDTEKLFF. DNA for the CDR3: TGTGCCAGCAGCTCCCGCCGGGACACCGAAAAACTGTTTTTT.

The chain's CDR3 is CASSLTGSNQPQHF. CDR3 nucleotides: TGTGCCAGCAGCTTGACAGGGAGCAATCAGCCCCAGCATTTT. The V and J genes are TRBV5-4 and TRBJ1-5, with a possible D match to TRBD1 (6 bases). The CDR3 has 14 residues. Germline CDR1 SGHNT, CDR2 YYREEE (reference sequence). V was shortened by 1 base and J by 1 base, with 6 bases between the two germline ends.

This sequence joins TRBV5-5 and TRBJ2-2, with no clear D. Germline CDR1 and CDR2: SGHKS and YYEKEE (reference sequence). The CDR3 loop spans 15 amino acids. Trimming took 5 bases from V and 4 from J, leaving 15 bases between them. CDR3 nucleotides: TGTGCCAGCAGACCCGGTTCCCTGGGCACCGGGGAGCTGTTTTTT. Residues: CASRPGSLGTGELFF. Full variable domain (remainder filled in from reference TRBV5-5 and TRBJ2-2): DAGVTQSPTHLIKTRGQQVTLRCSPISGHKSVSWYQQVLGQGPQFIFQYYEKEERGRGNFPDRFSARQFPNYSSELNVNALLLGDSALYLCASRPGSLGTGELFFGEGSRLTVL.

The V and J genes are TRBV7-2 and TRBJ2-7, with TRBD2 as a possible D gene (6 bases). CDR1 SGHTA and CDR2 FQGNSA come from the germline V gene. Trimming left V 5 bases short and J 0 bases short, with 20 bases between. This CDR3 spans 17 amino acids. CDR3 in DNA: TGTGCCAGCAGCCCCCACCCCGGGACTTTCTCCTCCTACGAGCAGTACTTC. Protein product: CASSPHPGTFSSYEQYF.

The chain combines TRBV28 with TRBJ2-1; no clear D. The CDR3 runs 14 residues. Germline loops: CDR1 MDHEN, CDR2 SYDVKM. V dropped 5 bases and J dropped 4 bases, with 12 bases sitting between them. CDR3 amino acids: CASSVTPVYNEQFF. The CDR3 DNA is TGTGCCAGCAGTGTGACTCCCGTTTACAATGAGCAGTTCTTC.